Below, 3 T cell receptor beta chains from the same sample are listed, as sequenced in a study of CD8 T cells in ankylosing spondylitis. The antigens of these receptors remain unknown. TCRdb processed the 5' RACE reads anew with MiXCR; each CDR3 protein has one entry. The data show around 440,000 distinct CDR3 sequences, with 17% seen just once and 0.85% to 1.3% held by the top ten. General study findings and limits: A motif of several highly homologous TCR beta variants was seen as apparently characteristic of ankylosing spondylitis blood.

Sequenced input: blood, either unsorted or a sorted T cell fraction (not recorded which). These receptors all come from a male donor with ankylosing spondylitis.

This clonotype was observed a few times. This chain connects TRBV6-5 to TRBJ1-2; D call uncertain. Germline lookup yields CDR1 MNHEY and CDR2 SVGAGI. The CDR3 spans 16 residues. Trimming pared 0 bases from V and 0 bases from J, leaving 11 bases between. CDR3 sequence (DNA): TGTGCCAGCAGTTACTCGGGCGGCAGAGCTAACTATGGCTACACCTTC. Its protein product is CASSYSGGRANYGYTF.

V usage is TRBV21-1 and J usage is TRBJ2-3; TRBD1 was called by the table and not checked on the DNA. TRBV21-1 is recorded as a pseudogene. The CDR3 consists of 13 residues. The CDR3, as DNA: TGTGCCAGCATAACAGGGAATGCAAATACGCAGTATTTT. This translates into CASITGNANTQYF.

This clonotype was detected many times. The V gene is TRBV10-3, the J gene TRBJ2-5; tentative D call: TRBD1 (5 bases). This CDR3 comprises 13 residues. CDR1 is ENHRY, CDR2 SYGVKD, per germline. Trimming took off 3 bases at V and 5 bases at J, with 10 bases between the two ends. The DNA of the CDR3 is TGTGCCATCAGTGAACAGGTCGGGGAGACCCAGTACTTC. Translation: CAISEQVGETQYF.